A selection of T cell receptor beta chains follows, all from one sample in a study of cytomegalovirus exposure and HLA in healthy donors. Profiled with immunoSEQ multiplex PCR; TCRdb holds only in-frame clones, not every one. The sample consists of roughly 130,000 clones, 65% to 75% of them appearing once. Sequenced material: PBMCs. Every receptor here comes from a middle-aged man in good health and CMV-seropositive. The CDR3 runs from the conserved cysteine through the conserved F or W. Part of the rows lack a size; the others show once, few, many or a class for expanded clones.

V,size,J,CDR3
TRBV28,NA,TRBJ1-2,CASGVVGFLSYGYTF
TRBV7-2,NA,TRBJ2-7,CASSQDRGREQYF
TRBV30,NA,TRBJ2-1,CAWFHPSGQGRYNEQFF
TRBV27,NA,TRBJ1-6,CASSLPGVNSPLHF
TRBV2,NA,TRBJ2-2,CASRNRQGSAGELFF
TRBV27,NA,TRBJ1-1,CASSLFPGNTEAFF
TRBV5-1,NA,TRBJ2-5,CASSLGGGQETQYF
TRBV11-2,NA,TRBJ1-4,CASSRPRSPTNEKLFF
TRBV15,NA,TRBJ2-7,CATSRFRRQGAYEQYF
TRBV19,NA,TRBJ2-3,CASSGTGGSTDTQYF
TRBV6-1,NA,TRBJ2-3,CASSEKGQFLTDTQYF
TRBV27,few,TRBJ1-3,CASSLQGASSGNTIYF
TRBV10-3,NA,TRBJ2-7,CAISRDSAYYEQYF
TRBV6-4,NA,TRBJ1-2,CASSSGVGYGYTF
TRBV7-2,NA,TRBJ2-1,CASSLQGLAGPNEQFF
TRBV2,NA,TRBJ1-1,CASGEANTEAFF
TRBV14,NA,TRBJ2-7,CASSQVRGLGEQYF
TRBV18,once,TRBJ2-7,CASSPPGQGFHEQYF
TRBV4-2,few,TRBJ1-3,CASSRTGTGNTIYF
TRBV19,NA,TRBJ1-6,CTSRLQGASENSPLHF
TRBV28,NA,TRBJ2-3,CASSQGTGGMTDTQYF
TRBV14,NA,TRBJ2-6,CASSQARSSGANVLTF
TRBV27,NA,TRBJ2-5,CASRAEAVATQYF
TRBV15,once,TRBJ2-7,CATSREQGIYEQYF
TRBV2,few,TRBJ1-4,CASSAGGTNEKLFF
TRBV7-8,NA,TRBJ2-2,CASSEQRLTNTGELFF
TRBV7-9,once,TRBJ2-1,CSSSIRNEQFF
TRBV5-4,NA,TRBJ2-1,CASSSMTRTDEQFF
TRBV7-6,NA,TRBJ2-1,CASSVSNNEQFF
TRBV19,few,TRBJ2-5,CASSIYPRQETQYF
TRBV18,NA,TRBJ1-1,CASSPTKQGAEAFF
TRBV9,NA,TRBJ2-3,CASSGLAGESTDTQYF
TRBV28,NA,TRBJ1-4,CASSFRQANEKLFF
TRBV27,NA,TRBJ1-6,CASSSGTPRSPLHF
TRBV13,NA,TRBJ2-1,CASSSGAASYNEQFF
TRBV19,NA,TRBJ2-7,CASSARQGVYEQYF
TRBV2,NA,TRBJ1-1,CASSSDWRNTEAFF
TRBV7-8,NA,TRBJ2-2,CASSPTDRGTGELFF
TRBV30,NA,TRBJ2-3,CAWSDNRGGDTQYF
TRBV29-1,NA,TRBJ2-1,CSVRGAGNEQFF
TRBV10-1,NA,TRBJ2-3,CASSPRTGVDTQYF
TRBV28,NA,TRBJ1-3,CASSLGQNGNTIYF
TRBV12-5,NA,TRBJ1-6,CASGSSLDSPLHF
TRBV2,once,TRBJ2-7,CASNNRAADSYEQYF
TRBV30,NA,TRBJ1-5,CAWSVEGGNQPQHF
TRBV30,NA,TRBJ2-4,CAWSFPETENIQYF
TRBV19,once,TRBJ2-7,CASSIGLAGVGEQYF
TRBV30,NA,TRBJ2-1,CAWSVRLAGGLNEQFF
TRBV7-9,once,TRBJ1-2,CASSLNLNYGGYTF
TRBV9,NA,TRBJ2-5,CASSVALAEETQYF
TRBV19,few,TRBJ1-1,CACGEVNTEAFF
TRBV5-5,NA,TRBJ1-5,CASSSRAAGGQPQHF
TRBV5-1,few,TRBJ2-1,CASSGPRTGDNEQFF
TRBV19,NA,TRBJ2-1,CAVRDRGYNEQFF